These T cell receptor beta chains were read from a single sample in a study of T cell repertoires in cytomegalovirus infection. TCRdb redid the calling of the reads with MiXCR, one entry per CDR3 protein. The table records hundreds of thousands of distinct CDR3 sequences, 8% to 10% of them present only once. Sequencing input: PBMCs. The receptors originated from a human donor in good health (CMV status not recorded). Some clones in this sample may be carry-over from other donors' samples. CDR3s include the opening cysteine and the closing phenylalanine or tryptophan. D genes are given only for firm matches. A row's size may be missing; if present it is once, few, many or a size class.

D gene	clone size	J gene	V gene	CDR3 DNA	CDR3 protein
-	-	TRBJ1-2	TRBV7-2	TGTGCCAGCAGCTTAGCGTCGGCAGCCTCCATCTATGGCTACACCTTC	CASSLASAASIYGYTF
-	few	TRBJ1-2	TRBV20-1	TGCAGTGCTAGAGATAGGCAGTTTCGTCGTGATGGGGCTAACTATGGCTACACCTTC	CSARDRQFRRDGANYGYTF
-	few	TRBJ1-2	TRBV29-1	TGCAGCGTTGGGGACACCGGTGGTGACTATGGCTACACCTTC	CSVGDTGGDYGYTF
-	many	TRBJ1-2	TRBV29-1	TGCAGCGTTGCGGGCCAGACATCGCGAGTTGGCTACACCTTC	CSVAGQTSRVGYTF
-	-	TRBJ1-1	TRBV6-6	TGTGCCAGCAGTGGGTCTTCTTATGCTTTCTTT	CASSGSSYAFF
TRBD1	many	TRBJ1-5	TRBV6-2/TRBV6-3	TGTGCCAGCAGCCATAGGGACAGGGGCAATCAGCCCCAGCATTTT	CASSHRDRGNQPQHF
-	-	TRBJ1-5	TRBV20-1	TGCAGTGCCCCTGACCGCACCCGGGGGAATCAGCCCCAGCATTTT	CSAPDRTRGNQPQHF
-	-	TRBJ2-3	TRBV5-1	TGCGCCAGCAGCTCAACAGGGTGGAGCACAGATACGCAGTATTTT	CASSSTGWSTDTQYF
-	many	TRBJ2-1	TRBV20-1	TGCAGTGCTAGATTCAGGGTCTCCTACAATGAGCAGTTCTTC	CSARFRVSYNEQFF
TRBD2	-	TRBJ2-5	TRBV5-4	TGTGCCAGCTCGGGGGGTCCTATGGAACAAGAGACCCAGTACTTC	CASSGGPMEQETQYF
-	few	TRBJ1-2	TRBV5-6	TGTGCCAGCAGCTTGTGGGGCCTGACAAATGAGAACTATGGCTACACCTTC	CASSLWGLTNENYGYTF
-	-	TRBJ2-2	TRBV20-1	TGCAGTGCTAGAGATCAGGCGGGGGCACTCACCGGGGAGCTGTTTTTT	CSARDQAGALTGELFF
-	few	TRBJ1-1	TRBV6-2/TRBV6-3	TGTGCCAGCAGTTACGGGACGTTGAACACTGAAGCTTTCTTT	CASSYGTLNTEAFF
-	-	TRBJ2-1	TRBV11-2	TGTGCCAGCAGCTTTCAGGGGATTAATGAGCAGTTCTTC	CASSFQGINEQFF
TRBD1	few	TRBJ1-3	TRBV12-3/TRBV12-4	TGTGCCAGCACCCTTGGGACAGCGGGAAACACCATATATTTT	CASTLGTAGNTIYF
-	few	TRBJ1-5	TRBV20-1	TGCAGTGCTAGAGAAGGGGCAGGTCAGCCCCAGCATTTT	CSAREGAGQPQHF
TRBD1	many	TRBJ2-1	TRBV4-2	TGTGCCAGCAGCCAATTTATTCAGGGGGCGCGTAATGAGCAGTTCTTC	CASSQFIQGARNEQFF
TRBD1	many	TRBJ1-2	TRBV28	TGTGCCAGCAGTTCCACCGGGACAGGGATCTACGGCTACACCTTC	CASSSTGTGIYGYTF
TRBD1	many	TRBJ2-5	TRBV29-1	TGCAGCGTTGATGGAACCAGGGGGGAGACCCAGTACTTC	CSVDGTRGETQYF
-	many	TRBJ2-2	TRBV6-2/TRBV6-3	TGTGCCAGCAGTTACATCCGGGCCGGGGAGCTGTTTTTT	CASSYIRAGELFF
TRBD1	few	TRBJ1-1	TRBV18	TGTGCCAGCTCAAACGAACAGGGGAGTAGGGGGAACACTGAAGCTTTCTTT	CASSNEQGSRGNTEAFF
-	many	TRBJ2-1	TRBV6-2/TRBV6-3	TGTGCCAGCAGTTCTGGGGGCCCCTACAATGAGCAGTTCTTC	CASSSGGPYNEQFF
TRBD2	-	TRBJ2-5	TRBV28	TGTGCCAGCAGTTTACCGGGGGGGTACCAAGAGACCCAGTACTTC	CASSLPGGYQETQYF
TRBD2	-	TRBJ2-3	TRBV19	TGTGCCAGTAGCCCCCAGCGGGGTAGCACAGATACGCAGTATTTT	CASSPQRGSTDTQYF
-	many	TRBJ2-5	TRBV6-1	TGTGCCAGCAGCCAGACGGCCCAAGAGACCCAGTACTTC	CASSQTAQETQYF
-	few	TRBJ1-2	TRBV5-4	TGTGCCAGCAGCTTGGACAGGCTTAATTACACCTTC	CASSLDRLNYTF
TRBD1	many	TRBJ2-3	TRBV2	TGTGCCAGCAGTGTGGAAGGGACAGGGCCCACAGATACGCAGTATTTT	CASSVEGTGPTDTQYF
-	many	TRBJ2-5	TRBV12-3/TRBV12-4	TGTGCCAGCAGTTTAAGTCAGCGGATTCAAGAGACCCAGTACTTC	CASSLSQRIQETQYF
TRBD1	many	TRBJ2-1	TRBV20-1	TGCAGTGCACGGATACAGGGGGTTTCTTACAATGAGCAGTTCTTC	CSARIQGVSYNEQFF
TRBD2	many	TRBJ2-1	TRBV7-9	TGTGCCAGCAGCTTAGGACTAGCAGATGAGCAGTTCTTC	CASSLGLADEQFF
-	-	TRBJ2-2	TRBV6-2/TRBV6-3	TGTGCCAGCAGTTACTCATCGGGCAGCGTCACCGGGGAGCTGTTTTTT	CASSYSSGSVTGELFF
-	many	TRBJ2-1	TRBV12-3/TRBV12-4	TGTGCCAGCAGTTTTTGGCGGGGCGGAGGGAATGAGCAGTTCTTC	CASSFWRGGGNEQFF
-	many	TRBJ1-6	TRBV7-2	TGTGCCAGCAGCACACCGACTTCACCCCTCCACTTT	CASSTPTSPLHF
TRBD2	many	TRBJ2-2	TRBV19	TGTGCCAGTAGTATCCTCGGGGCTAGCGGGGGTGGCGGGGAGCTGTTTTTT	CASSILGASGGGGELFF